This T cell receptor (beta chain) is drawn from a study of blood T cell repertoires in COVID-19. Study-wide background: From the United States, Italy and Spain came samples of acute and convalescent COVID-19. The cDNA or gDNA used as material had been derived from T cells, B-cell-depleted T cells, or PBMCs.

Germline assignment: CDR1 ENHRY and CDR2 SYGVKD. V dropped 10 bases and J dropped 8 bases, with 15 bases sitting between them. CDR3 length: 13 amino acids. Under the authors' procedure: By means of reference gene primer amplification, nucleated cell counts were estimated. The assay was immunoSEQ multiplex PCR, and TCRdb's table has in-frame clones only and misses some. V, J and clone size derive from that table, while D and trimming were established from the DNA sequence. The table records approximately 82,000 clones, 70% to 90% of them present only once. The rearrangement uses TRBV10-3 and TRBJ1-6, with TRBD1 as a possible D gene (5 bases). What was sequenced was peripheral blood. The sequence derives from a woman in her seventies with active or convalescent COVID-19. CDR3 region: CANRGTPDSPLHF. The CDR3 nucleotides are TGTGCCAACCGCGGGACCCCGGATTCACCCCTCCACTTT.